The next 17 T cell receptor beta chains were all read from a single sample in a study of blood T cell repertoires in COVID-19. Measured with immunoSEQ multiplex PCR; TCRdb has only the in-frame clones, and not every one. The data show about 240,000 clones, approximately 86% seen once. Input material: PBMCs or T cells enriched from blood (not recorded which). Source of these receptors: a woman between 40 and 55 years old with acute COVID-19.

The CDR3 nucleotides are TGTGCCACCAGTTCGACTAGCGGGAAAGTCGGTGAGCAGTTCTTC. This encodes CATSSTSGKVGEQFF. This chain links TRBV24-1 with TRBJ2-1, with 11 bases fitting TRBD2. Germline V lookup: CDR1 KGHDR, CDR2 SFDVKD. With 6 bases clipped from V and 9 bases from J, the junction kept 9 bases outside the gene matches. There are 15 residues in the CDR3.

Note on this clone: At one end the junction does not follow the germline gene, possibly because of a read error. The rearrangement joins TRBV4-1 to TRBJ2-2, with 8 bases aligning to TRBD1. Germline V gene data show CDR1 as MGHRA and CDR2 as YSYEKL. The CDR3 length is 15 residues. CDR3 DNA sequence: TGCGCCAGCAGTCAAGGACAGGGTCGGACCGGGGAGCTGTTTTTT. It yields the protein CASSQGQGRTGELFF.

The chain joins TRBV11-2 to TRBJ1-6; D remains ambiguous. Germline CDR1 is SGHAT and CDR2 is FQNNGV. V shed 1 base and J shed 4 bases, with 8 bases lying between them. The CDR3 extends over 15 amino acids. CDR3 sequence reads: CASSLVAAYNSPLHF. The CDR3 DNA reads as TGTGCCAGCAGCTTAGTCGCTGCGTATAATTCACCCCTCCACTTT.

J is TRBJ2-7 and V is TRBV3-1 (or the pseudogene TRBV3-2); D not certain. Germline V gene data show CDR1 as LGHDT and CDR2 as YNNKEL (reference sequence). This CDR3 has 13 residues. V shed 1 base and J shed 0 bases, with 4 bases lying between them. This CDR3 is CASSQVSSYEQYF. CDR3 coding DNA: TGTGCCAGCAGCCAAGTTAGCTCCTACGAGCAGTACTTC.

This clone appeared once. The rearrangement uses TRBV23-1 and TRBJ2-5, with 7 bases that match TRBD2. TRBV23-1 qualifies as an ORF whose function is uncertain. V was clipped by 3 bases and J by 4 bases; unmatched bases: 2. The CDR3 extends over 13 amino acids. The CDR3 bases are TGCGCCAGCAGTCAGCCGGGGGGAGAGACCCAGTACTTC. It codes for CASSQPGGETQYF.

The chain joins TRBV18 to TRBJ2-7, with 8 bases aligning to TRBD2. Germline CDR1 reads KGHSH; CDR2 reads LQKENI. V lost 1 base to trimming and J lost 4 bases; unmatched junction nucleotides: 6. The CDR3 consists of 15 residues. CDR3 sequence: CASSPQAGERYEQYF. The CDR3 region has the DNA TGTGCCAGCTCACCACAAGCGGGAGAGCGGTACGAGCAGTACTTC.

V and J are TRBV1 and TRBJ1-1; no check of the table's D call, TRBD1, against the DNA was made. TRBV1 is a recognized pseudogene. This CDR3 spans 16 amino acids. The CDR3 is CTSSQAGQGEDTEAFF. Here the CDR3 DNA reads TGCACCAGCAGCCAAGCAGGACAGGGGGAGGATACTGAAGCTTTCTTT.

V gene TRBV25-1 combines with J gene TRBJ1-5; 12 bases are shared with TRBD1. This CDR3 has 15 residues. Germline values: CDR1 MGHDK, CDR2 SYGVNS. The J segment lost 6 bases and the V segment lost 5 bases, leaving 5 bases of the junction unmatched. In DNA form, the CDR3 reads TGTGCCAGCAGTAAGGGACAGGGGGCTTCTCAGCCCCAGCATTTT. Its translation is CASSKGQGASQPQHF.

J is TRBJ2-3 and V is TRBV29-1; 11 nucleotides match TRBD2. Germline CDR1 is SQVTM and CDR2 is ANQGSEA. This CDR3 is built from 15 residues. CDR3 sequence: CSLAGGTTSTDTQYF. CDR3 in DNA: TGCAGTCTAGCGGGAGGTACCACTAGCACAGATACGCAGTATTTT.

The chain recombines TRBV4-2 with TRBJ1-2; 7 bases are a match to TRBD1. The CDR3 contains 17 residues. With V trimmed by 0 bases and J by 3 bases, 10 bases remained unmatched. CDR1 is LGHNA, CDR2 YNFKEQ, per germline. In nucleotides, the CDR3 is TGTGCCAGCAGCCAAGATTTTCCAGGGGGAATGTACTATGGCTACACCTTC. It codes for CASSQDFPGGMYYGYTF.

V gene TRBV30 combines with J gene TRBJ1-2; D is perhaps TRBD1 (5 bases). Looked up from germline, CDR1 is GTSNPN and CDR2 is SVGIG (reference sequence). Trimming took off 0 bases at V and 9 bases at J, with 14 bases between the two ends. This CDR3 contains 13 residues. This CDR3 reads CAWSVGGEGRYTF. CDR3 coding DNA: TGTGCCTGGAGTGTGGGGGGTGAGGGGCGCTACACCTTC.

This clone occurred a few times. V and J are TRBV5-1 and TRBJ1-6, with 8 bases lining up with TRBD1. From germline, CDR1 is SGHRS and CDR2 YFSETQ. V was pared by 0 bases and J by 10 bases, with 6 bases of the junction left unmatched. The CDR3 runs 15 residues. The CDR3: CASSLDPQGVSPLHF. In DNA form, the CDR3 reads TGCGCCAGCAGCTTGGATCCACAGGGGGTATCACCCCTCCACTTT.

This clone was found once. The CDR3 loop is CSVVTGTGDLEKLFF. For the CDR3, the DNA is TGCAGCGTCGTAACCGGGACAGGGGATTTGGAAAAACTGTTTTTT. This chain links TRBV29-1 with TRBJ1-4; 10 nucleotides agree with TRBD1. The V gene end was trimmed by 6 bases and the J gene end by 8 bases; junction bases not matched to a gene: 12. The CDR3 totals 15 residues. Looked up from germline, CDR1 is SQVTM and CDR2 is ANQGSEA. The full variable domain, with the rest looked up from reference TRBV29-1 and TRBJ1-4, is SAVISQKPSRDICQRGTSLTIQCQVDSQVTMMFWYRQQPGQSLTLIATANQGSEATYESGFVIDKFPISRPNLTFSTLTVSNMSPEDSSIYLCSVVTGTGDLEKLFFGSGTQLSVL.

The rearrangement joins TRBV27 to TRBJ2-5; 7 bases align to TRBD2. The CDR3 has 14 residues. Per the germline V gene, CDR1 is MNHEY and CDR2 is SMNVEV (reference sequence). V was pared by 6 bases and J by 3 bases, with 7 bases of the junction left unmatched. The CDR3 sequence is CASSQWAGEETQYF. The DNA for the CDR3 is TGTGCCAGCAGCCAGTGGGCGGGAGAAGAGACCCAGTACTTC.

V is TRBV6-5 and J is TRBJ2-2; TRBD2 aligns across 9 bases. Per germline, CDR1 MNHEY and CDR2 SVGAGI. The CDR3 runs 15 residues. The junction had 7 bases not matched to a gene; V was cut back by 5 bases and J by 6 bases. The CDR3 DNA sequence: TGTGCCAGCAGTCCTGGCGGGAGGGACGCCGGGGAGCTGTTTTTT. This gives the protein CASSPGGRDAGELFF.

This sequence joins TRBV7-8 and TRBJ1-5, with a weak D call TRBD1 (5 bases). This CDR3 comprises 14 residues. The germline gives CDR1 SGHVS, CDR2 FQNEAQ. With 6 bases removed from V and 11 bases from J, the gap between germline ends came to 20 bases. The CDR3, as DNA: TGTGCCAGCAGTTCGGACACTTCCACCTGGGCCCAGCATTTT. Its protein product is CASSSDTSTWAQHF.

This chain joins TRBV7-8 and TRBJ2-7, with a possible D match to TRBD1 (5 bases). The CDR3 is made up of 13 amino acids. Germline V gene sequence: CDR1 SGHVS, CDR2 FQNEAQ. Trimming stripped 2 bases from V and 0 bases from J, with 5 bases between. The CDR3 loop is CASSLRGSYEQYF. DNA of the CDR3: TGTGCCAGCAGCTTAAGGGGCTCCTACGAGCAGTACTTC.